This is a list of T cell receptor beta chains from one sample in a study of CD8+ T cells in alopecia areata. Repertoires were generated with immunoSEQ multiplex PCR, while TCRdb's copy carries only in-frame clones and drops some. The table has around 150,000 clones, roughly four fifths seen once; the top ten hold roughly 25%. The sequences come from CD8+ T cells sorted from blood, collected at week 4, from a patient treated with tofacitinib. The source is a human donor with alopecia areata. The CDR3 runs from the conserved cysteine through the conserved F or W. D genes are given only for firm matches. Size tells how often a clone was seen (once, few, many) or the class of an expanded clone, and some rows leave it out.

clone size: NA
D gene: NA
V gene: TRBV4-1
J gene: TRBJ2-7
CDR3 protein: CASSHPPRGYEQYF
CDR3 DNA: TGCGCCAGCAGCCATCCCCCCCGGGGCTACGAGCAGTACTTC

clone size: once
D gene: TRBD2
V gene: TRBV7-6
J gene: TRBJ2-3
CDR3 protein: CASSLGLDADTQYF
CDR3 DNA: TGTGCCAGCAGCCTGGGACTAGACGCAGATACGCAGTATTTT

clone size: few
D gene: NA
V gene: TRBV29-1
J gene: TRBJ2-3
CDR3 protein: CSVEEAGGWDTQYF
CDR3 DNA: TGCAGCGTTGAAGAGGCAGGTGGGTGGGATACGCAGTATTTT

clone size: once
D gene: NA
V gene: TRBV4-2
J gene: TRBJ2-7
CDR3 protein: CASSQEPGAHYEQYF
CDR3 DNA: TGTGCCAGCAGCCAAGAGCCCGGGGCCCACTACGAGCAGTACTTC

clone size: NA
D gene: NA
V gene: TRBV15
J gene: TRBJ1-1
CDR3 protein: CATGENTEAFF
CDR3 DNA: TGTGCCACCGGGGAAAACACTGAAGCTTTCTTT

clone size: NA
D gene: TRBD2
V gene: TRBV19
J gene: TRBJ2-1
CDR3 protein: CASSIRGGWNEQFF
CDR3 DNA: TGTGCCAGTAGTATCCGGGGGGGTTGGAATGAGCAGTTCTTC

clone size: once
D gene: NA
V gene: TRBV7-9
J gene: TRBJ2-1
CDR3 protein: CASSPRTDYNEQFF
CDR3 DNA: TGTGCCAGCAGCCCTAGGACGGATTACAATGAGCAGTTCTTC

clone size: NA
D gene: TRBD1
V gene: TRBV2
J gene: TRBJ2-5
CDR3 protein: CASSGDRLRETQYF
CDR3 DNA: TGTGCCAGCAGTGGGGACAGGCTCAGGGAGACCCAGTACTTC

clone size: few
D gene: NA
V gene: TRBV4-1
J gene: TRBJ2-3
CDR3 protein: CASSQEFVGGDTQYF
CDR3 DNA: TGCGCCAGCAGCCAAGAATTCGTAGGTGGAGATACGCAGTATTTT

clone size: NA
D gene: NA
V gene: TRBV5-6
J gene: TRBJ2-7
CDR3 protein: CASSFGAGYEQYF
CDR3 DNA: TGTGCCAGCAGCTTCGGGGCAGGCTACGAGCAGTACTTC

clone size: NA
D gene: NA
V gene: TRBV4-1
J gene: TRBJ2-2
CDR3 protein: CASSQVVLTGELFF
CDR3 DNA: TGCGCCAGCAGCCAGGTTGTTCTCACCGGGGAGCTGTTTTTT

clone size: NA
D gene: NA
V gene: TRBV7-9
J gene: TRBJ2-1
CDR3 protein: CASSWSPFNEQFF
CDR3 DNA: TGTGCCAGCAGCTGGAGCCCCTTCAATGAGCAGTTCTTC

clone size: NA
D gene: NA
V gene: TRBV27
J gene: TRBJ2-2
CDR3 protein: CASSPTHTGELFF
CDR3 DNA: TGTGCCAGCAGTCCAACTCACACCGGGGAGCTGTTTTTT

clone size: NA
D gene: TRBD2
V gene: TRBV29-1
J gene: TRBJ2-1
CDR3 protein: CSVDNSGGLSSYNEQFF
CDR3 DNA: TGCAGCGTTGATAACAGCGGGGGGTTAAGCTCCTACAATGAGCAGTTCTTC

clone size: NA
D gene: NA
V gene: TRBV2
J gene: TRBJ2-1
CDR3 protein: CASRDGLRGEFF
CDR3 DNA: TGTGCCAGCAGGGATGGACTAAGGGGCGAGTTCTTC

clone size: NA
D gene: NA
V gene: TRBV11-2
J gene: TRBJ1-4
CDR3 protein: CASSSGGFREKLFF
CDR3 DNA: TGTGCCAGCAGCTCCGGAGGGTTTAGGGAAAAACTGTTTTTT

clone size: NA
D gene: TRBD1
V gene: TRBV6-1
J gene: TRBJ2-7
CDR3 protein: CASSDITGVGEQYF
CDR3 DNA: TGTGCCAGCAGTGATATTACAGGGGTGGGAGAGCAGTACTTC

clone size: NA
D gene: TRBD2
V gene: TRBV29-1
J gene: TRBJ2-5
CDR3 protein: CSVEDGRTSGSQETQYF
CDR3 DNA: TGCAGCGTTGAAGACGGAAGGACTAGCGGGTCCCAAGAGACCCAGTACTTC

clone size: NA
D gene: NA
V gene: TRBV6-5
J gene: TRBJ1-1
CDR3 protein: CASSYMTVNTEAFF
CDR3 DNA: TGTGCCAGCAGTTATATGACAGTGAACACTGAAGCTTTCTTT

clone size: NA
D gene: NA
V gene: TRBV7-9
J gene: TRBJ2-1
CDR3 protein: CASRGRRNEQFF
CDR3 DNA: TGTGCCAGCAGGGGTCGGAGGAATGAGCAGTTCTTC

clone size: once
D gene: NA
V gene: TRBV29-1
J gene: TRBJ1-2
CDR3 protein: CSVRAGSNYGYTF
CDR3 DNA: TGCAGCGTTCGGGCAGGTTCTAACTATGGCTACACCTTC

clone size: NA
D gene: NA
V gene: TRBV4-1
J gene: TRBJ2-3
CDR3 protein: CASSRPAGADTQYF
CDR3 DNA: TGCGCCAGCAGCCGACCTGCCGGGGCAGATACGCAGTATTTT

clone size: NA
D gene: NA
V gene: TRBV5-4
J gene: TRBJ2-7
CDR3 protein: CASSPGAQGYEQYF
CDR3 DNA: TGTGCCAGCAGCCCCGGGGCCCAGGGCTACGAGCAGTACTTC

clone size: NA
D gene: NA
V gene: TRBV29-1
J gene: TRBJ1-2
CDR3 protein: CSVEEDTYGYTF
CDR3 DNA: TGCAGCGTTGAAGAGGACACCTATGGCTACACCTTC